This T cell receptor (beta chain) derives from a study of response to subunit inactivated influenza vaccine. Via MiXCR, TCRdb re-called the RT-PCR reads, giving one row per CDR3 protein. The table records roughly 500,000 distinct CDR3 sequences, around 21% of them present only once. Germline CDR1 MNHEY, CDR2 SVGEGT. CDR3 size: 11 residues. J lost 14 bases, V lost 6 bases, and 6 bases had no gene match. These records were also assigned to another study, of T cells expressing NK-cell markers. That source reports: UMIs accompanied the 5'RACE template switching by which TCR beta cDNA was made. Top CD8+ clonotypes included the dominant CD3+CD56+NKG2C+ clonotypes in six donors. The CD3+CD56-NKG2C+ fraction of a handful of donors was also led by these clonotypes.

This chain connects TRBV6-2 or TRBV6-3 to TRBJ2-3; 9 bases align to TRBD2. This clonotype originated in a man over 45 who received an inactivated influenza vaccine. The sample in question was CD4+ T cells sorted from PBMCs, obtained roughly 12 days after vaccination. For the CDR3, the DNA is TGTGCCAGCAGAAAAGCGGGGGGCCTGTATTTT. It yields the protein CASRKAGGLYF.